These T cell receptor beta chains were read from a single sample in a study of OX40 agonist ivuxolimab in advanced cancers. The repertoire was sequenced with immunoSEQ multiplex PCR; TCRdb's copy has only in-frame clones and lacks some. The table includes 65,000 to 90,000 clones, 85% to 90% detected once. This specimen was CD4+ or CD8+ T cells sorted from blood, taken in a trial of the OX40 agonist ivuxolimab. These receptors all stem from an adult with an advanced solid tumor such as melanoma, head and neck, liver or kidney cancer. CDR3s include the opening cysteine and the closing phenylalanine or tryptophan. The D gene is left open where the match is weak. Clone sizes are given selectively: once, few, many, or a class where the clone is expanded.

cdr3_nt cdr3_aa j_call clone_size v_call d_call
TGTGCCAGCAGCTTAAGAGACAGGACTAACTATGGCTACACCTTC CASSLRDRTNYGYTF TRBJ1-2 NA TRBV11-2 NA
TGTGCCAGCAGCTTAAATCCCGGCTACGAGCAGTACTTC CASSLNPGYEQYF TRBJ2-7 NA TRBV7-3 NA
TGTGCCAGCAGTTTAAGGTCTCACAGGGTGGAGAACACCGGGGAGCTGTTTTTT CASSLRSHRVENTGELFF TRBJ2-2 NA TRBV7-8 NA
TGTGCCAGCAGCCCGAGGGGCGCCAATCAGCCCCAGCATTTT CASSPRGANQPQHF TRBJ1-5 NA TRBV2 NA
TGTGCCAGCAGTTTAGTTTCCTACGAGCAGTACTTC CASSLVSYEQYF TRBJ2-7 once TRBV28 NA
TGTGCCAGCAGTCTACTTACAGGCAGGGGCCATGAGCAGTTCTTC CASSLLTGRGHEQFF TRBJ2-1 once TRBV7-2 NA
TGCACCAGCAGCCCCCTTTTAATTGAAAAACTGTTTTTT CTSSPLLIEKLFF TRBJ1-4 NA TRBV1 NA
TGTGCCAGCAGCCTCGGACAGGGAACGAGAGGCTACACCTTC CASSLGQGTRGYTF TRBJ1-2 few TRBV7-3 TRBD1
TGTGCCAGCAGCCCTCTCGGCGCCCAGCACAACTATGGCTACACCTTC CASSPLGAQHNYGYTF TRBJ1-2 NA TRBV27 NA
TGCGCCAGCAGCCTCACAGGCTCATCAGCCTCCTACGAGCAGTACTTC CASSLTGSSASYEQYF TRBJ2-7 NA TRBV5-1 NA
TGTGCCAGCAGCTTACGAGTTGGTGGCTACACCTTC CASSLRVGGYTF TRBJ1-2 NA TRBV7-2 NA
TGCGCCAGCAGCAGAAGCGGGAGGATCCTCCAAGAGACCCAGTACTTC CASSRSGRILQETQYF TRBJ2-5 once TRBV5-1 TRBD2
TGCGCCAGCAACAGGGGGAGGAACACTGAAGCTTTCTTT CASNRGRNTEAFF TRBJ1-1 NA TRBV10-2 TRBD1
TGTGCCACCAGCAGAGATGTTAGCGGGGGAAACATTCAGTACTTC CATSRDVSGGNIQYF TRBJ2-4 NA TRBV15 TRBD2
TGTGCCAGCAGTCCGGCTGGACTAGCGGAACACTACGAGCAGTACTTC CASSPAGLAEHYEQYF TRBJ2-7 NA TRBV27 TRBD2
TGTGCCAGTAGTATAAGGGCAGGCAATAACAATCAGCCCCAGCATTTT CASSIRAGNNNQPQHF TRBJ1-5 NA TRBV19 NA
TGTGCCAGCAGCTTATTTGGCGGGGACACAGATACGCAGTATTTT CASSLFGGDTDTQYF TRBJ2-3 NA TRBV7-2 NA
TGTGCCAGCAGTTTTCCAGGACTAGCGGGATCAAATCGGCCCGGGGAGCTGTTTTTT CASSFPGLAGSNRPGELFF TRBJ2-2 NA TRBV27 TRBD2
TGTGCCAGTACGGCCACAACTCCTGTGGCAGATACGCAGTATTTT CASTATTPVADTQYF TRBJ2-3 NA TRBV19 NA
TGTGCCAGCAGTTACCAACAGGGGGGCTACGAGCAGTACTTC CASSYQQGGYEQYF TRBJ2-7 few TRBV6-5 TRBD1
TGTGCCAGCACCCTAGCGGGAGGTGGGACCGGGGAGCTGTTTTTT CASTLAGGGTGELFF TRBJ2-2 NA TRBV7-3 TRBD2
TGTGCCAGCAGTTTATTGTCGGGAGAGACCCAGTACTTC CASSLLSGETQYF TRBJ2-5 NA TRBV28 NA
TGCGCCAGCAGCCAATCCTGGGGGGCAAGTAATGAAAAACTGTTTTTT CASSQSWGASNEKLFF TRBJ1-4 NA TRBV4-3 NA
TGCAGTGCTATGGGTAGTACGCAGTATTTT CSAMGSTQYF TRBJ2-3 NA TRBV20-1 NA
TGTGCCACTCGACTAGCGGGAGGGTCCGGGGAGCTGTTTTTT CATRLAGGSGELFF TRBJ2-2 few TRBV6-5 TRBD2
TGTGCCAGCAGGGGGACAGCCAATCAAGCTTTCTTT CASRGTANQAFF TRBJ1-1 NA TRBV6-1 TRBD1